The 15 T cell receptor beta chains reported below all come from one sample, sequenced in a study of spatial heterogeneity in lung cancer. Sample time point: blood at routine non-recurrence follow-up after resection. TCRdb passed the 5' RACE reads through MiXCR, listing each CDR3 protein once. The table lists approximately 20,000 distinct CDR3 sequences, more than 8% of them singletons, with around 34% in the top ten. Sequences were derived from PBMCs, sampled at follow-up. Every receptor here comes from a female donor with early-stage non-small cell lung cancer.

This clonotype was seen at least ten times. J is TRBJ2-1 and V is TRBV29-1, with D possibly being TRBD1 (6 bases). This CDR3 has 15 residues. Trimming removed 6 bases at V and 2 bases at J, with 17 bases between. Germline V gene sequence: CDR1 SQVTM, CDR2 ANQGSEA. The CDR3 loop reads CSVGGQSTAYNEQFF. CDR3 bases: TGCAGCGTCGGTGGACAGAGTACAGCCTACAATGAGCAGTTCTTC.

At least ten counts were recorded for this clonotype. J is TRBJ2-7 and V is TRBV28, with 7 bases fitting TRBD1. This CDR3 has 14 residues. The junction had 3 bases not matched to a gene; V was cut back by 2 bases and J by 2 bases. CDR1 and CDR2 from the germline V gene are MDHEN and SYDVKM. CDR3 loop: CASSLQQGTYEQYF. CDR3 bases: TGTGCCAGCAGTTTACAACAGGGGACCTACGAGCAGTACTTC.

The J gene is TRBJ2-3, the V gene TRBV10-3; 14 bases fit TRBD2. Per germline, CDR1 ENHRY and CDR2 SYGVKD. The length of the CDR3 is 15 residues. The V gene end was trimmed by 10 bases and the J gene end by 2 bases; junction bases not matched to a gene: 5. The CDR3 loop reads CATGTSGGHTDTQYF. CDR3 coding DNA: TGTGCCACCGGGACTAGCGGGGGCCACACAGATACGCAGTATTTT.

This clonotype was seen only once. The chain joins TRBV7-3 to TRBJ2-7; TRBD2 matches at 9 bases. V gave up 0 bases and J gave up 6 bases; unmatched junction bases: 15. The CDR3 covers 18 residues. Germline CDR1 reads SGHTA; CDR2 reads FQGTGA. The CDR3: CASSLTCPAGGRPSEQYF. In nucleotides, the CDR3 is TGTGCCAGCAGCTTAACGTGTCCAGCGGGGGGCCGTCCCAGCGAGCAGTACTTC.

This clonotype was seen at least ten times. The chain has TRBV6-2 or TRBV6-3 and TRBJ2-1; 8 bases match TRBD2. This CDR3 contains 15 residues. The V and J ends lost 6 bases and 6 bases, in that order; junction bases with no gene match: 10. CDR1 is MNHEY, CDR2 SVGEGT, per germline. The DNA for the CDR3 is TGTGCCAGCAGGTCAACGGGGGGGCCGGGCAATGAGCAGTTCTTC. Amino acid sequence: CASRSTGGPGNEQFF.

In this sample, this clonotype turned up many times. The rearrangement uses TRBV20-1 and TRBJ2-7; D is unclear. In germline, CDR1 is DFQATT, CDR2 SNEGSKA (reference sequence). Between the trimmed V and J ends, which lost 5 bases and 6 bases, there was a span of 14 bases. CDR3 size: 12 residues. The CDR3, as DNA: TGCAGTGCTTCCTATGTGGGCGGCGAGCAGTACTTC. This encodes CSASYVGGEQYF.

This clonotype has ten or more counts. The V gene is TRBV7-2, the J gene TRBJ1-2; no definite D call. This CDR3 region has 12 residues. Germline CDR1 and CDR2: SGHTA and FQGNSA. Trimming shortened V by 8 bases and J by 4 bases, and 11 bases separated the two germline ends. The CDR3 sequence: CASLKVGYGYTF. The CDR3 DNA follows: TGTGCCAGCCTTAAGGTGGGCTATGGCTACACCTTC. Full variable domain (remainder filled in from reference TRBV7-2 and TRBJ1-2): GAGVSQSPSNKVTEKGKDVELRCDPISGHTALYWYRQSLGQGLEFLIYFQGNSAPDKSGLPSDRFSAERTGGSVSTLTIQRTQQEDSAVYLCASLKVGYGYTFGSGTRLTVV.

Comment on this clonotype: Just one base apart from a much larger clone, this may be a read error. The chain employs TRBV21-1 and TRBJ2-7; TRBD1, the D gene given by the table, was not confirmed from the DNA. TRBV21-1 is marked as a pseudogene. This CDR3 has 16 residues. The DNA for the CDR3 is TGTGCCAGCGGAAGTGACAGGGGCCCGAATGTCTACGAGCAGTACTTC. It codes for CASGSDRGPNVYEQYF.

This clonotype was detected ten times or more. This chain joins TRBV21-1 and TRBJ1-2. TRBV21-1 is a pseudogene. The CDR3 spans 13 residues. The CDR3 coding sequence is TGTGCCAGCAGCAGTGAGGGTGTGCGAGGCTACACCTTC. This translates into CASSSEGVRGYTF.

This clonotype turned up a few times. The genes are TRBV3-1 and TRBJ2-2; D is unclear. The CDR3 covers 12 residues. Germline loops: CDR1 LGHDT, CDR2 YNNKEL (reference sequence). Trimming took 4 bases from V and 6 from J, leaving 6 bases between them. The CDR3 spells CASSLAAGELFF. DNA of the CDR3: TGTGCCAGCAGCCTGGCCGCCGGGGAGCTGTTTTTT.

The table lists this clonotype with a few counts. The J gene is TRBJ2-7, the V gene TRBV6-5; weak D call: TRBD2 (5 bases). V dropped 0 bases and J dropped 6 bases, with 15 bases sitting between them. The germline V gene encodes CDR1 MNHEY and CDR2 SVGAGI. CDR3 length equals 15 residues. CDR3 sequence: CASSYSFLGGAEQYF. The CDR3 coding sequence is TGTGCCAGCAGTTACTCGTTTCTAGGAGGTGCCGAGCAGTACTTC.

Ten or more counts support this clonotype. The J gene is TRBJ2-7, the V gene TRBV7-9; D is unclear. The CDR3 totals 12 residues. CDR1 is SEHNR, CDR2 FQNEAQ, per germline (reference sequence). V shed 4 bases and J shed 3 bases, with 7 bases lying between them. This CDR3 reads CASSSDGYEQYF. In DNA form, the CDR3 reads TGTGCCAGCAGCTCCGACGGCTACGAGCAGTACTTC.

In this sample, this clonotype turned up many times. This sequence joins TRBV12-3 or TRBV12-4 and TRBJ1-1; D is ambiguous. The V and J ends lost 3 bases and 3 bases respectively, with 8 bases between them. The CDR3 is 13 amino acids. CDR3 protein: CASSLASYTEAFF. The CDR3 nucleotides read TGTGCCAGCAGTTTGGCGTCTTACACTGAAGCTTTCTTT.

This chain links TRBV20-1 with TRBJ1-5; perhaps TRBD1 as D (6 bases). The germline V gene has CDR1 DFQATT and CDR2 SNEGSKA (reference sequence). V shed 2 bases and J shed 7 bases, with 21 bases lying between them. This CDR3 spans 16 amino acids. DNA of the CDR3: TGCAGTGCTAGACCCACGGGGCGGGGGCAAGACCAGCCCCAGCATTTT. Amino acid sequence: CSARPTGRGQDQPQHF.

The chain combines TRBV12-3 or TRBV12-4 with TRBJ2-1; TRBD2 matches at 13 bases. After removal of 5 bases from V and 9 bases from J, the junction contained 10 bases not matched to a gene. This CDR3 spans 16 amino acids. The CDR3 is CASSPGLAGAEGEQFF. CDR3 DNA: TGTGCCAGCAGTCCTGGACTAGCGGGAGCTGAGGGTGAGCAGTTCTTC.